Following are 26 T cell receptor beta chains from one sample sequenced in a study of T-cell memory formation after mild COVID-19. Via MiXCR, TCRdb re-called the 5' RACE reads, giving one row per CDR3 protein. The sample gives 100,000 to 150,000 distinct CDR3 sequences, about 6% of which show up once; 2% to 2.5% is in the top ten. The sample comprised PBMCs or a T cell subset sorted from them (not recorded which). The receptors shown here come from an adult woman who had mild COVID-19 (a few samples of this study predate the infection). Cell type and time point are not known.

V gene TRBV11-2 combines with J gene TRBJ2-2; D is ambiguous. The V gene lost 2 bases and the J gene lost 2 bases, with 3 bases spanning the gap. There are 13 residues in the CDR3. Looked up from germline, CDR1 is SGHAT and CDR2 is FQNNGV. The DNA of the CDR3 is TGTGCCAGCAGCTTATTCAACACCGGGGAGCTGTTTTTT. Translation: CASSLFNTGELFF.

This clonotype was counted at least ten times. This CDR3 reads CSAHVDRTYSYNEQFF. The CDR3 DNA reads TGCAGTGCCCACGTGGACAGGACCTACTCCTACAATGAGCAGTTCTTC. The chain uses TRBV20-1 and TRBJ2-1; 7 bases are shared with TRBD1. The CDR3 loop spans 16 amino acids. The germline V gene encodes CDR1 DFQATT and CDR2 SNEGSKA (reference sequence). Trimming took 6 bases from V and 0 from J; bases not matched to a gene: 11.

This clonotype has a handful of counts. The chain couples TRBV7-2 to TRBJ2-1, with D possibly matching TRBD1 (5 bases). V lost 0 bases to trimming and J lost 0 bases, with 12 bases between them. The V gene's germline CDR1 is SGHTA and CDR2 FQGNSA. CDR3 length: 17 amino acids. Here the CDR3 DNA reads TGTGCCAGCAGCTTAGCTTCGACAGACCCCTCCTACAATGAGCAGTTCTTC. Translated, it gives CASSLASTDPSYNEQFF.

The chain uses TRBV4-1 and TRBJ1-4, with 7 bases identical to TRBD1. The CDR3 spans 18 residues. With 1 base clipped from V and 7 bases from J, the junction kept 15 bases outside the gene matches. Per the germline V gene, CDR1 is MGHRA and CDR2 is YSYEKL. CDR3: CASSQGQPTGTASEKLFF. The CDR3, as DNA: TGCGCCAGCAGCCAAGGCCAGCCCACCGGGACAGCAAGTGAAAAACTGTTTTTT.

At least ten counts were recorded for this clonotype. CDR3 residues: CASSYSGSTDTQYF. In DNA, the CDR3 is TGTGCCAGCAGTTACTCTGGTAGTACAGATACGCAGTATTTT. This chain links TRBV6-5 with TRBJ2-3; D ambiguous. Between the trimmed V and J ends, which lost 0 bases and 3 bases, there was a span of 7 bases. This CDR3 contains 14 residues. Germline CDR1 MNHEY, CDR2 SVGAGI.

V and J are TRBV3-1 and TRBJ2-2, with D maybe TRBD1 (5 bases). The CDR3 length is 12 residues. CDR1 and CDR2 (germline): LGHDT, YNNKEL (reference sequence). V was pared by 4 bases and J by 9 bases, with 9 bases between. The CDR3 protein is CASSPWGRELFF. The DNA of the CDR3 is TGTGCCAGCAGCCCTTGGGGCCGGGAGCTGTTTTTT. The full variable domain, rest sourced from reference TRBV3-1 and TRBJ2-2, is DTAVSQTPKYLVTQMGNDKSIKCEQNLGHDTMYWYKQDSKKFLKIMFSYNNKELIINETVPNRFSPKSPDKAHLNLHINSLELGDSAVYFCASSPWGRELFFGEGSRLTVL.

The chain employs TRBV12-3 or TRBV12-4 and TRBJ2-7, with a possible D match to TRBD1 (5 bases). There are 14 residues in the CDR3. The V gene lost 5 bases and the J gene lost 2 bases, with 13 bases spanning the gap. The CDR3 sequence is CASSLTDPPYEQYF. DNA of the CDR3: TGTGCCAGCAGTCTGACAGACCCGCCCTACGAGCAGTACTTC.

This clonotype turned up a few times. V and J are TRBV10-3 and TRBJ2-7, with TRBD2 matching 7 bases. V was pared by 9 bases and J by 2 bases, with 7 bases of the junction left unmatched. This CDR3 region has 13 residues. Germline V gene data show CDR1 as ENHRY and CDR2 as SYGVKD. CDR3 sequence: CAIGGGVTYEQYF. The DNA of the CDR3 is TGTGCCATTGGGGGGGGAGTCACCTACGAGCAGTACTTC.

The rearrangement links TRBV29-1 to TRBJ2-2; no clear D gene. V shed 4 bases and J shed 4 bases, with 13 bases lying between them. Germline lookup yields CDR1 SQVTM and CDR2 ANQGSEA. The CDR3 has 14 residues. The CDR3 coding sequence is TGCAGCGTTGTGGAGCGCCGGAGCACCGGGGAGCTGTTTTTT. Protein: CSVVERRSTGELFF.

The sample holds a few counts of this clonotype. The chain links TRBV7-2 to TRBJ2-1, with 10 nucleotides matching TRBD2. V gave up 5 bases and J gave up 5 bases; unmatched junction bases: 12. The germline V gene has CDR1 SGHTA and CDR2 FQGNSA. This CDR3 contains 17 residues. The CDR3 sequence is CASSTQGRGLANNEQFF. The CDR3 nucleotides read TGTGCCAGCAGCACTCAAGGGCGGGGACTAGCGAACAATGAGCAGTTCTTC.

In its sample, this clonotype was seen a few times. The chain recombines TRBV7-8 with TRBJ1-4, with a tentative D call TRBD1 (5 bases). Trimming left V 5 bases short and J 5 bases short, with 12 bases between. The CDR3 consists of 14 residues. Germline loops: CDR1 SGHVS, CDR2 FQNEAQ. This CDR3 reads CASSLRQRNEKLFF. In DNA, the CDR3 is TGTGCCAGCAGCCTAAGACAGCGGAATGAAAAACTGTTTTTT.

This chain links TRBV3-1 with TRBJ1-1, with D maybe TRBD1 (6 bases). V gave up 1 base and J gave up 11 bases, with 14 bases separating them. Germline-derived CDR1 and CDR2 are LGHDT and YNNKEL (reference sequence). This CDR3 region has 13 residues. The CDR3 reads CASSQVKGTRAFF. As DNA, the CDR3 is TGTGCCAGCAGCCAAGTTAAAGGGACACGGGCTTTCTTT.

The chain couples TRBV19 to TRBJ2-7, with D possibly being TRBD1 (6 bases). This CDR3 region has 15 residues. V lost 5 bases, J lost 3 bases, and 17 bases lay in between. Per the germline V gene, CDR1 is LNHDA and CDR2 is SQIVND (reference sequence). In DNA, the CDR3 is TGTGCCAGTAGTTCCAGGACTGGGGGACACTACGAGCAGTACTTC. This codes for CASSSRTGGHYEQYF.

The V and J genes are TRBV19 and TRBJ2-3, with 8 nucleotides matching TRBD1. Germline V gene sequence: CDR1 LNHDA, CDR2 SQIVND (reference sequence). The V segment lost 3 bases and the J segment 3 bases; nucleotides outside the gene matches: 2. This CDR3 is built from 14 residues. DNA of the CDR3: TGTGCCAGTAGTATCACAGGGGGTACAGATACGCAGTATTTT. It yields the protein CASSITGGTDTQYF.

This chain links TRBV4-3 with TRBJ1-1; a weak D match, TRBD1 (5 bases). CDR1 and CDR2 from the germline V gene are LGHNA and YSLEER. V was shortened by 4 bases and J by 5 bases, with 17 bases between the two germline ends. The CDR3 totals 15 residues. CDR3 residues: CASSRGLGVVTEAFF. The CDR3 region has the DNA TGCGCCAGCAGCCGGGGCTTGGGGGTCGTAACTGAAGCTTTCTTT.

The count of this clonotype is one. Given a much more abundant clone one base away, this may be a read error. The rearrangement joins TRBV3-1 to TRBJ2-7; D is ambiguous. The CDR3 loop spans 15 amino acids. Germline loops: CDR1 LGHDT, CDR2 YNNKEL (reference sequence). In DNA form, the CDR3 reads TGTGCCAGCAGCCACGACGATGGGTCTTTCTACGAGAAGTACTTC. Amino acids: CASSHDDGSFYEKYF.

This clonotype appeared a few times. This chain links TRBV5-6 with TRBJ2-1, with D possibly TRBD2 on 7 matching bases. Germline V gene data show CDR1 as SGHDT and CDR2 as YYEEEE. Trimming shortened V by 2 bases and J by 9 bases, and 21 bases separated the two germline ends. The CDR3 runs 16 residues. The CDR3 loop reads CASSFAPNREGGEQFF. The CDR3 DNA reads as TGTGCCAGCAGCTTCGCCCCAAACAGGGAGGGGGGTGAGCAGTTCTTC.

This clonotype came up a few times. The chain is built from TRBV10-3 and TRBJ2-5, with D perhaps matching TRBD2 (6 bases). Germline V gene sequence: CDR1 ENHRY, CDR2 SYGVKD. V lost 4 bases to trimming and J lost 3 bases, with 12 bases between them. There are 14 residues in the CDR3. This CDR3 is CAISGWDSKETQYF. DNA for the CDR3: TGTGCCATCAGTGGCTGGGACTCCAAAGAGACCCAGTACTTC.

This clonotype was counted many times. The chain's CDR3 is CASSHPTGCTEAFF. The CDR3 nucleotides are TGCGCCAGCAGTCATCCGACAGGATGCACTGAAGCTTTCTTT. This chain joins TRBV23-1 and TRBJ1-1; TRBD1 is a possible D gene (6 bases). TRBV23-1 is annotated as an ORF whose role is uncertain. With 3 bases removed from V and 4 bases from J, the gap between germline ends came to 12 bases. This CDR3 comprises 14 residues.

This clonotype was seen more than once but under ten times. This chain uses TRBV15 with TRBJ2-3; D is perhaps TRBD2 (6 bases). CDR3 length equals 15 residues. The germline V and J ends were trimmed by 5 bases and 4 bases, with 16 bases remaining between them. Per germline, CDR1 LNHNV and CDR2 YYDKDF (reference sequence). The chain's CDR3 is CATSPRGSGPDTQYF. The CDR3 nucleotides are TGTGCCACCAGCCCTCGGGGTAGCGGTCCAGATACGCAGTATTTT.

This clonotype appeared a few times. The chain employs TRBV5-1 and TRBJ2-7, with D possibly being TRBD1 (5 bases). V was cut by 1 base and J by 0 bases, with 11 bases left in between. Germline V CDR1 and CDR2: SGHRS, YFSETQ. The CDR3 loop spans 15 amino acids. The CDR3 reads CASSLTTVNSYEQYF. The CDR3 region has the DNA TGCGCCAGCAGCTTGACGACAGTTAACTCCTACGAGCAGTACTTC. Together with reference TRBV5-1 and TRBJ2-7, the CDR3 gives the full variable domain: KAGVTQTPRYLIKTRGQQVTLSCSPISGHRSVSWYQQTPGQGLQFLFEYFSETQRNKGNFPGRFSGRQFSNSRSEMNVSTLELGDSALYLCASSLTTVNSYEQYFGPGTRLTVT.

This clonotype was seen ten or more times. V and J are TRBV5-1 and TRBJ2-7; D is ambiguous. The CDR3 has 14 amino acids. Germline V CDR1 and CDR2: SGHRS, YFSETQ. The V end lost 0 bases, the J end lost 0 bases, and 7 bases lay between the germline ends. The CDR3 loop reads CASSLEGSSYEQYF. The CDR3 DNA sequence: TGCGCCAGCAGCTTGGAGGGTAGCTCCTACGAGCAGTACTTC. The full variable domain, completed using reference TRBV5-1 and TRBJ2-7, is KAGVTQTPRYLIKTRGQQVTLSCSPISGHRSVSWYQQTPGQGLQFLFEYFSETQRNKGNFPGRFSGRQFSNSRSEMNVSTLELGDSALYLCASSLEGSSYEQYFGPGTRLTVT.

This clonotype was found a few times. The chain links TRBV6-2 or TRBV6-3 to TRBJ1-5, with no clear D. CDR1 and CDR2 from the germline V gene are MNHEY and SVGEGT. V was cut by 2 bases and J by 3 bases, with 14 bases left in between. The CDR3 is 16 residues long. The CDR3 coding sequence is TGTGCCAGCAGTTACACTGTCCCTACCTTCAATCAGCCCCAGCATTTT. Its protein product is CASSYTVPTFNQPQHF.

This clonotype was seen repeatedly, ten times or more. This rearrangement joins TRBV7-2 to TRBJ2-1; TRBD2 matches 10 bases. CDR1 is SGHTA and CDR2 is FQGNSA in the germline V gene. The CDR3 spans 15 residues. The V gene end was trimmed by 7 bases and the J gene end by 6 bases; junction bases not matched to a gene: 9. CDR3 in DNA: TGTGCCAGCAACGCGGGGACTAGCGCGATCAATGAGCAGTTCTTC. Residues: CASNAGTSAINEQFF.

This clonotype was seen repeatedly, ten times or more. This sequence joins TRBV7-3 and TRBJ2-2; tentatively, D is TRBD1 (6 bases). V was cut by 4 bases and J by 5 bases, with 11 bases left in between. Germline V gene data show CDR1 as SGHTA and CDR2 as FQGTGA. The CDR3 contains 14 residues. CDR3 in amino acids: CASSSQGNTGELFF. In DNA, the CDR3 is TGTGCCAGCAGCTCACAGGGTAATACCGGGGAGCTGTTTTTT.

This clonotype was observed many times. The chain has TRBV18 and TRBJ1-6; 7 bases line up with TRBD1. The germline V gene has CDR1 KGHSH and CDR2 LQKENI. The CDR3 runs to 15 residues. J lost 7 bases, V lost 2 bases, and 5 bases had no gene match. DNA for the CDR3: TGTGCCAGCTCACCATCGGACAGGTCAAATTCACCCCTCCACTTT. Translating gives CASSPSDRSNSPLHF.